Sequencing of this T cell receptor (beta chain) was carried out in a study of T cell repertoires in cytomegalovirus infection. Study-level information: Indicated by public TCR beta signatures were CMV infection and matching HLA type.

This clonotype showed up many times. The target antigen is unknown. CDR1 is MNHNS and CDR2 is SASEGT in the germline V gene. The CDR3 consists of 13 residues. V was trimmed by 6 bases and J by 5 bases, leaving 14 bases between them. General study results and limits: There were HLA-C-restricted CMV-specific TCR beta clonotypes dominating the ex vivo response.

TCRdb re-called the reads through MiXCR, storing one row per CDR3 protein. The profile shows 200,000 or so distinct CDR3 sequences, roughly 27% of them singletons. Material: PBMCs. This chain joins TRBV6-1 and TRBJ2-7; possibly TRBD1 or TRBD2 for D (6 bases each). This clonotype originated in a human donor in good health (CMV status not recorded). Some clones in this sample may be carry-over from other donors' samples. The chain's CDR3 is CASRRPGADEQYF. CDR3 in DNA: TGTGCCAGCAGGCGGCCGGGGGCGGACGAGCAGTACTTC.